The source of this TCR beta chain is a study of blood T cell repertoires in COVID-19. The overall study: The study drew acute and convalescent COVID-19 samples from the United States, Italy and Spain.

Individuals aged roughly 18 to 95 years were recruited from some 26 US areas. Either two negative PCRs, clearance, or symptom resolution qualified Cohort 3 donors as recovered. This clone has a single count. In the authors' workflow: Amplifying reference gene primers gave estimates of nucleated cell counts. Produced via immunoSEQ multiplex PCR; TCRdb's table is partial and in-frame only. Clonal size and the V and J genes are those of that table, whereas D and trimming came from the DNA. This sample has roughly 180,000 clones, with approximately 80% found just once. This CDR3 has 16 amino acids. V was clipped by 4 bases and J by 8 bases; unmatched bases: 12. Germline CDR1 MGHRA, CDR2 YSYEKL.

Sample: PBMCs or T cells enriched from blood (not recorded which). The chain uses TRBV4-1 and TRBJ2-1; 9 positions match TRBD2. This receptor was obtained from a woman aged 55-70 years who had recovered from COVID-19. The chain's CDR3 is CASSRLLAGVGYEQFF. CDR3 DNA sequence: TGCGCCAGCAGCCGCCTCTTAGCGGGAGTGGGCTATGAGCAGTTCTTC.